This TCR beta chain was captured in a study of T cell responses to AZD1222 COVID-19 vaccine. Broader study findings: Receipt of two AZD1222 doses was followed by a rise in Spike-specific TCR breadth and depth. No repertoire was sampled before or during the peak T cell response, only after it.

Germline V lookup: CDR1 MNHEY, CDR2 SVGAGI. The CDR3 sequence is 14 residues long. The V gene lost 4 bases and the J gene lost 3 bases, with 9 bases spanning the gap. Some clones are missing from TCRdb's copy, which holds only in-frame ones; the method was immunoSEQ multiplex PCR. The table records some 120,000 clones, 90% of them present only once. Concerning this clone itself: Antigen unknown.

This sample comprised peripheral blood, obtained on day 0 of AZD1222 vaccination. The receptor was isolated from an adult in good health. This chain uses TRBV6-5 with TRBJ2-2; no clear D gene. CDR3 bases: TGTGCCAGCAGTTCGACGGGCCACACCGGGGAGCTGTTTTTT. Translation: CASSSTGHTGELFF.